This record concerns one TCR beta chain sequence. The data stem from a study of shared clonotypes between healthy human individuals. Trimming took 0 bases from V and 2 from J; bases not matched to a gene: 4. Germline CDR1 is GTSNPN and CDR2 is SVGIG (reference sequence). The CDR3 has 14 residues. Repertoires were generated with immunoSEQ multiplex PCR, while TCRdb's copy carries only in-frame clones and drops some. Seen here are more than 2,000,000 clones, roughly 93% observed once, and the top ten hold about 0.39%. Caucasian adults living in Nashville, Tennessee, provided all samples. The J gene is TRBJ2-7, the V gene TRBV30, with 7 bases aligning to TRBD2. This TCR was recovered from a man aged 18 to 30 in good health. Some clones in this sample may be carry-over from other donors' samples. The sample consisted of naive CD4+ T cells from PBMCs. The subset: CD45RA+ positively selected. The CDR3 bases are TGTGCCTGGAGTGTCCCCGGGAGGCCCTACGAGCAGTACTTC. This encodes CAWSVPGRPYEQYF.